This passage covers 17 T cell receptor beta chains from one sample sequenced in a study of blood T cell repertoires in COVID-19. The table came from immunoSEQ multiplex PCR; TCRdb's copy has only in-frame clones and leaves some out. The repertoire holds approximately 120,000 clones, with about 74% as singletons. The source material was peripheral blood. Receptors originate from an elderly man with COVID-19, enrolled during active disease.

The rearrangement joins TRBV16 to TRBJ2-1; 8 bases fit TRBD1. Germline assignment: CDR1 KGHSY and CDR2 FQNENV. CDR3 size: 13 residues. V trimming: 2 bases; J trimming: 13 bases; junction bases outside the gene matches: 7. The CDR3 here is CASSQNVGTGQFF. In nucleotides, the CDR3 is TGTGCCAGCAGCCAAAATGTAGGGACAGGACAGTTCTTC.

This clone occurred once. This chain connects TRBV3-1 (or the pseudogene TRBV3-2) to TRBJ2-7; perhaps TRBD2 as D (7 bases). V was pared by 5 bases and J by 3 bases, with 11 bases between. In germline, CDR1 is LGHDT, CDR2 YNNKEL (reference sequence). CDR3 size: 13 residues. The CDR3 nucleotides are TGTGCCAGCAGCAGGGGGGGGGTCTACGAGCAGTACTTC. Translating it yields CASSRGGVYEQYF.

The chain carries TRBV5-1 and TRBJ1-2; 9 nucleotides agree with TRBD1. CDR1 is SGHRS and CDR2 is YFSETQ in the germline V gene. J lost 4 bases, V lost 5 bases, and 9 bases had no gene match. The CDR3 consists of 15 residues. CDR3: CASSPGTGLRYGYTF. The CDR3 DNA is TGCGCCAGCAGTCCCGGGACAGGGCTTCGCTATGGCTACACCTTC.

The chain links TRBV20-1 to TRBJ2-1; possible D gene TRBD2, 5 bases. Germline CDR1 reads DFQATT; CDR2 reads SNEGSKA (reference sequence). V lost 3 bases to trimming and J lost 9 bases, with 18 bases between them. This CDR3 is built from 14 residues. The CDR3: CSASVGEWSPEQFF. The CDR3 bases are TGCAGTGCTAGTGTCGGGGAATGGTCTCCTGAGCAGTTCTTC.

V is TRBV30 and J is TRBJ2-3; weak D call: TRBD1 (6 bases). This CDR3 spans 15 amino acids. CDR1 and CDR2 (germline): GTSNPN, SVGIG (reference sequence). V was pared by 2 bases and J by 2 bases, with 14 bases between. The CDR3 sequence: CAWSPGTYLTDTQYF. CDR3 coding DNA: TGTGCCTGGAGTCCCGGGACATATCTCACAGATACGCAGTATTTT.

The chain joins TRBV12-5 to TRBJ2-3; maybe TRBD1 (5 bases). V shed 5 bases and J shed 4 bases, with 10 bases lying between them. The CDR3 runs to 13 residues. Germline CDR1 LGHNT, CDR2 FRNRAP. CDR3 nucleotide sequence: TGTGCTAGTGGTCAGGGTTACTCAGATACGCAGTATTTT. Protein sequence: CASGQGYSDTQYF.

This chain uses TRBV7-8 with TRBJ1-1; D perhaps matches TRBD1 (5 bases). CDR1 is SGHVS, CDR2 FQNEAQ, per germline. CDR3 length: 17 residues. The V end was cut by 6 bases, the J end by 4 bases, with 24 bases between. This CDR3 reads CASSSGPWVGGGTEAFF. As DNA, the CDR3 is TGTGCCAGCAGTTCCGGGCCGTGGGTGGGGGGAGGCACTGAAGCTTTCTTT.

The J gene is TRBJ1-3, the V gene TRBV5-4; tentatively, D is TRBD1 (5 bases). The V end lost 4 bases, the J end lost 0 bases, and 11 bases lay between the germline ends. Germline CDR1 is SGHNT and CDR2 is YYREEE (reference sequence). CDR3 length: 15 residues. CDR3 protein: CASSDARDSGNTIYF. The CDR3 DNA reads TGTGCCAGCAGCGACGCCAGGGACTCTGGAAACACCATATATTTT.

J is TRBJ1-5 and V is TRBV18, with TRBD1 matching 7 bases. CDR3 length: 15 residues. Germline-derived CDR1 and CDR2 are KGHSH and LQKENI. After removal of 2 bases from V and 0 bases from J, the junction contained 1 base not matched to a gene. This chain's CDR3 is CASSPGTDSNQPQHF. The CDR3 nucleotides are TGTGCCAGCTCACCAGGGACAGATAGCAATCAGCCCCAGCATTTT. Combining the CDR3 with reference TRBV18 and TRBJ1-5 gives the whole variable domain NAGVMQNPRHLVRRRGQEARLRCSPMKGHSHVYWYRQLPEEGLKFMVYLQKENIIDESGMPKERFSAEFPKEGPSILRIQQVVRGDSAAYFCASSPGTDSNQPQHFGDGTRLSIL.

This chain connects TRBV21-1 to TRBJ1-6. TRBV21-1 is a pseudogene segment. The CDR3 is made up of 13 amino acids. CDR3 sequence reads: CASIKTSYSPLHF. DNA of the CDR3: TGTGCCAGCATTAAGACTTCCTATTCACCCCTCCACTTT.

The chain uses TRBV2 and TRBJ2-2, with 10 bases identical to TRBD1. With 6 bases clipped from V and 5 bases from J, the junction kept 6 bases outside the gene matches. The CDR3 consists of 15 residues. CDR1 is SNHLY and CDR2 is FYNNEI in the germline V gene. The CDR3 DNA sequence: TGTGCCAGCAGCCCCGGGACAGGGGTTACCGGGGAGCTGTTTTTT. Translating it yields CASSPGTGVTGELFF. Full variable domain (outside the CDR3, taken from reference TRBV2 and TRBJ2-2): EPEVTQTPSHQVTQMGQEVILRCVPISNHLYFYWYRQILGQKVEFLVSFYNNEISEKSEIFDDQFSVERPDGSNFTLKIRSTKLEDSAMYFCASSPGTGVTGELFFGEGSRLTVL.

CDR3 loop: CASSPSTSGQETQYF. DNA for the CDR3: TGTGCCAGCTCACCTTCGACTAGCGGCCAAGAGACCCAGTACTTC. J is TRBJ2-5 and V is TRBV18; 9 nucleotides line up with TRBD2. The V segment lost 3 bases and the J segment 1 base; nucleotides outside the gene matches: 3. Germline CDR1 and CDR2: KGHSH and LQKENI. The CDR3 is 15 residues long. Using reference TRBV18 and TRBJ2-5 for the parts outside the CDR3, the full variable domain is NAGVMQNPRHLVRRRGQEARLRCSPMKGHSHVYWYRQLPEEGLKFMVYLQKENIIDESGMPKERFSAEFPKEGPSILRIQQVVRGDSAAYFCASSPSTSGQETQYFGPGTRLLVL.

The chain has TRBV18 and TRBJ2-7; TRBD2 agrees at 8 bases. The germline V gene encodes CDR1 KGHSH and CDR2 LQKENI. CDR3 size: 15 residues. V shed 3 bases and J 3 bases; nucleotides not matched to a gene: 7. CDR3 region: CASSPPGLGDYEQYF. CDR3 DNA: TGTGCCAGCTCACCCCCGGGACTAGGCGACTACGAGCAGTACTTC.

This clone was detected only a few times. The chain couples TRBV19 to TRBJ1-1; D gene unclear. Per the germline V gene, CDR1 is LNHDA and CDR2 is SQIVND (reference sequence). The CDR3 extends over 13 amino acids. V was pared by 10 bases and J by 3 bases, with 15 bases between. DNA for the CDR3: TGTGCCACCTCGACTCTCTCGGACACTGAAGCTTTCTTT. Residues: CATSTLSDTEAFF. The variable domain in full, completed from reference TRBV19 and TRBJ1-1, reads DGGITQSPKYLFRKEGQNVTLSCEQNLNHDAMYWYRQDPGQGLRLIYYSQIVNDFQKGDIAEGYSVSREKKESFPLTVTSAQKNPTAFYLCATSTLSDTEAFFGQGTRLTVV.

The chain recombines TRBV5-1 with TRBJ2-5, with TRBD2 identical over 7 bases. V lost 0 bases to trimming and J lost 5 bases; unmatched junction nucleotides: 4. CDR1 is SGHRS, CDR2 YFSETQ, per germline. This CDR3 has 14 residues. CDR3 nucleotides: TGCGCCAGCAGCTTGGTGGGAGCGGGGGAGACCCAGTACTTC. Encoded protein: CASSLVGAGETQYF.

This sequence joins TRBV4-3 and TRBJ2-1, with a tentative D call TRBD1 (6 bases). The V end was cut by 3 bases, the J end by 6 bases, with 21 bases between. This CDR3 has 17 residues. Looked up from germline, CDR1 is LGHNA and CDR2 is YSLEER. DNA for the CDR3: TGCGCCAGCAGCCATGAACAGGGCCCCTTCGGAGTCAATGAGCAGTTCTTC. This translates into CASSHEQGPFGVNEQFF.

The V and J genes are TRBV6-5 and TRBJ2-3, with TRBD2 matching over 9 bases. In germline, CDR1 is MNHEY, CDR2 SVGAGI. V lost 8 bases to trimming and J lost 1 base; unmatched junction nucleotides: 7. This CDR3 has 15 residues. The CDR3, as DNA: TGTGCCAGCCTCACCGGGACTAGCCGCACAGATACGCAGTATTTT. Translation gives CASLTGTSRTDTQYF.